Below, 32 T cell receptor beta chains from the same sample are listed, as sequenced in a study of blood T cell repertoires in COVID-19. TCRdb keeps only in-frame clones here, not all; method: immunoSEQ multiplex PCR. The data show 190,000 or so clones, 75% to 90% seen once. Sequencing was carried out using PBMCs or T cells enriched from blood (not recorded which). Receptors were obtained from a woman under 40 who had been exposed to COVID-19.

The CDR3 region is CASSYSLGARETEAFF. DNA of the CDR3: TGTGCCAGCAGTTACTCACTGGGGGCGAGGGAGACTGAAGCTTTCTTT. The chain recombines TRBV6-5 with TRBJ1-1, with D tentatively TRBD1 (6 bases). The V gene's germline CDR1 is MNHEY and CDR2 SVGAGI. Trimming stripped 0 bases from V and 5 bases from J, with 16 bases between. The CDR3 covers 16 residues.

The rearrangement uses TRBV19 and TRBJ1-2; a weak D match, TRBD1 (6 bases). With 10 bases removed from V and 3 bases from J, the gap between germline ends came to 15 bases. Germline V gives CDR1 LNHDA, CDR2 SQIVND (reference sequence). The CDR3 is 13 amino acids. The CDR3 region has the DNA TGTGCCACCTACAGGGACCCATACTATGGCTACACCTTC. Its translation is CATYRDPYYGYTF.

The chain recombines TRBV4-2 with TRBJ2-2, with 7 positions matching TRBD2. V shed 3 bases, J shed 3 bases, and the junction held 1 base outside the gene matches. There are 14 residues in the CDR3. CDR1 and CDR2 (germline): LGHNA, YNFKEQ. The CDR3 here is CASSHRGDTGELFF. The CDR3 coding sequence is TGTGCCAGCAGCCACCGGGGGGACACCGGGGAGCTGTTTTTT.

This clone appeared a single time. The chain couples TRBV3-1 (or the pseudogene TRBV3-2) to TRBJ1-3; D remains ambiguous. This CDR3 spans 15 amino acids. The V gene lost 3 bases and the J gene lost 2 bases, with 11 bases spanning the gap. Germline CDR1 reads LGHDT; CDR2 reads YNNKEL (reference sequence). The CDR3 protein is CASSHLSGAGNTIYF. CDR3 sequence (DNA): TGTGCCAGCAGCCACCTTAGCGGGGCTGGAAACACCATATATTTT.

The CDR3 region is CAWSEAGVPETQYF. The CDR3, as DNA: TGTGCCTGGAGTGAAGCGGGGGTGCCAGAGACCCAGTACTTC. The genes are TRBV30 and TRBJ2-5; 8 bases fit TRBD2. The junction had 5 bases not matched to a gene; V was cut back by 1 base and J by 4 bases. The CDR3 extends over 14 amino acids. Germline V CDR1 and CDR2: GTSNPN, SVGIG (reference sequence).

The chain is built from TRBV2 and TRBJ1-1; no clear D. The CDR3 contains 13 residues. Trimming took 6 bases from V and 0 from J, leaving 8 bases between them. Germline V CDR1 and CDR2: SNHLY, FYNNEI. The CDR3 region is CASRQVMNTEAFF. DNA for the CDR3: TGTGCCAGCAGGCAGGTCATGAACACTGAAGCTTTCTTT.

The chain recombines TRBV7-3 with TRBJ1-1, with D possibly TRBD1 on 5 matching bases. Germline V CDR1 and CDR2: SGHTA, FQGTGA. The V end lost 0 bases, the J end lost 0 bases, and 11 bases lay between the germline ends. The CDR3 length is 16 residues. In nucleotides, the CDR3 is TGTGCCAGCAGCTTAACGGGGGGAAGTATGAACACTGAAGCTTTCTTT. Encoded protein: CASSLTGGSMNTEAFF.

The chain recombines TRBV3-1 (or the pseudogene TRBV3-2) with TRBJ2-7, with 7 bases that match TRBD2. V dropped 4 bases and J dropped 6; count of bases not matched to a gene: 9. The CDR3 has 14 residues. Per germline, CDR1 LGHDT and CDR2 YNNKEL (reference sequence). The CDR3 DNA sequence: TGTGCCAGCAGCCGGGAGGGACTTTCTCTCGAGCAGTACTTC. Translation gives CASSREGLSLEQYF.

This clone was recorded once. The chain joins TRBV7-2 to TRBJ1-4; weak D call: TRBD1 (5 bases). Germline V gives CDR1 SGHTA, CDR2 FQGNSA. The CDR3 length is 16 residues. Trimming removed 4 bases from V and 2 bases from J, with 14 bases in between. Here the CDR3 reads CASSSWGKGTNEKLFF. Here the CDR3 DNA reads TGTGCCAGCAGCTCATGGGGAAAGGGGACTAATGAAAAACTGTTTTTT.

The CDR3 DNA sequence: TGTGCCAGCAGACAACAGGGATCCGAGCAGTACTTC. It translates to CASRQQGSEQYF. This chain links TRBV6-5 with TRBJ2-7; TRBD1 is a possible D gene (6 bases). Trimming cost V 6 bases and J 6 bases, with 12 bases left between them. Germline CDR1 MNHEY, CDR2 SVGAGI. The CDR3 consists of 12 residues.

The rearrangement joins TRBV5-1 to TRBJ2-5; the D gene is possibly TRBD2 (6 bases). Trimming shortened V by 6 bases and J by 0 bases, and 18 bases separated the two germline ends. Germline V CDR1 and CDR2: SGHRS, YFSETQ. The CDR3 runs 16 residues. DNA for the CDR3: TGCGCCAGCACCCCGGGACTCCAGACGTACCAAGAGACCCAGTACTTC. Its protein is CASTPGLQTYQETQYF.

The rearrangement joins TRBV11-3 to TRBJ1-4, with D maybe TRBD1 (6 bases). The CDR3 sequence is 15 residues long. The germline CDR1 and CDR2 sequences are SGHNT and YENEEA. V was clipped by 5 bases and J by 7 bases, with 17 bases between them. The CDR3 DNA sequence: TGTGCCAGCAGCCTCCAGTCAGGGGCCTTTGAAAAACTGTTTTTT. This gives the protein CASSLQSGAFEKLFF.

The gene calls are TRBV6-5 and TRBJ1-2; 9 bases match TRBD1. From germline, CDR1 is MNHEY and CDR2 SVGAGI. J gave up 7 bases and V 5 bases, and 8 bases lay outside the gene matches. CDR3 size: 14 residues. CDR3 sequence: CASSRPGQGSGYTF. For the CDR3, the DNA is TGTGCCAGCAGTCGACCGGGACAGGGCTCTGGCTACACCTTC.

V and J are TRBV10-2 and TRBJ1-1; D is perhaps TRBD1 (5 bases). Deletions cut 7 bases from V and 3 bases from J, with 15 bases between. This CDR3 is built from 14 residues. Germline values: CDR1 WSHSY, CDR2 SAAADI. This chain's CDR3 is CASTYGGLYTEAFF. For the CDR3, the DNA is TGCGCCAGCACCTACGGGGGGTTGTACACTGAAGCTTTCTTT.

A few counts support this clone. In nucleotides, the CDR3 is TGTGCCAGCAGTGAACAGGGGGCGAGCTCTGGGGCCAACGTCCTGACTTTC. It yields the protein CASSEQGASSGANVLTF. The chain employs TRBV6-1 and TRBJ2-6; 8 bases are a match to TRBD1. CDR1 and CDR2 from the germline V gene are MNHNS and SASEGT. This CDR3 has 17 residues. The V gene end was trimmed by 2 bases and the J gene end by 0 bases; junction bases not matched to a gene: 3.

This clone has only a few counts. The chain combines TRBV19 with TRBJ1-5; 7 bases agree with TRBD1. Germline V gene sequence: CDR1 LNHDA, CDR2 SQIVND (reference sequence). The junction had 11 bases not matched to a gene; V was cut back by 8 bases and J by 7 bases. The CDR3 totals 14 residues. The CDR3 sequence: CASGRSTGDQPQHF. The CDR3 nucleotides read TGTGCCAGTGGAAGATCCACAGGGGACCAGCCCCAGCATTTT.

The chain links TRBV28 to TRBJ2-3; possible D gene TRBD2, 6 bases. The ends were cut back, 1 base at V and 0 bases at J, with 14 bases in the middle. The CDR3 runs 17 residues. Looked up from germline, CDR1 is MDHEN and CDR2 is SYDVKM. CDR3 in amino acids: CASSLYTLGTSTDTQYF. The CDR3 nucleotides are TGTGCCAGCAGTTTATACACCTTGGGGACTAGCACAGATACGCAGTATTTT.

The chain is built from TRBV28 and TRBJ1-2; 9 bases fit TRBD1. CDR3 size: 14 residues. Germline CDR1 MDHEN, CDR2 SYDVKM. Losses at the gene ends were 6 bases for V and 8 bases for J; bases not matched to a gene: 10. The CDR3 DNA reads TGTGCCAGCAGAAGTCCGGACAGGGGCGAAGGCTACACCTTC. It is translated as CASRSPDRGEGYTF.

The chain links TRBV5-8 to TRBJ2-7; weak D call: TRBD1 (6 bases). V lost 5 bases and J 9 bases, leaving 12 bases between the germline ends. Germline V gene data show CDR1 as SGHTS and CDR2 as YDEGEE. The CDR3 is 11 residues long. In DNA, the CDR3 is TGTGCCAGCAGTAAGGGGGTATTGCAGTACTTC. Translating gives CASSKGVLQYF.

The gene calls are TRBV3-1 (or the pseudogene TRBV3-2) and TRBJ2-3, with a tentative D call TRBD2 (7 bases). Looked up from germline, CDR1 is LGHDT and CDR2 is YNNKEL (reference sequence). Trimming pared 1 base from V and 5 bases from J, leaving 13 bases between. This CDR3 is 15 amino acids long. In DNA form, the CDR3 reads TGTGCCAGCAGCCAAGCGAGGGGGGGCGTAGATACGCAGTATTTT. As protein: CASSQARGGVDTQYF.

The chain has TRBV7-3 and TRBJ2-1; 9 bases fit TRBD2. With V trimmed by 2 bases and J by 6 bases, 14 bases remained unmatched. CDR3 size: 18 residues. Germline V lookup: CDR1 SGHTA, CDR2 FQGTGA. In DNA form, the CDR3 reads TGTGCCAGCAGCTTAGGGGCAGGGGCCAGCGGGGGGCCCAATGAGCAGTTCTTC. As protein: CASSLGAGASGGPNEQFF.

V usage is TRBV7-6 and J usage is TRBJ2-2; D ambiguous. Trimming removed 5 bases from V and 6 bases from J, with 7 bases in between. CDR1 is SGHVS and CDR2 is FNYEAQ in the germline V gene. The CDR3 runs 12 residues. CDR3 in DNA: TGTGCCAGCAGCCCCAGTTCCGGGGAGCTGTTTTTT. This gives the protein CASSPSSGELFF.

The gene calls are TRBV9 and TRBJ1-3; D remains ambiguous. Trimming removed 4 bases from V and 3 bases from J, with 11 bases in between. This CDR3 has 14 amino acids. The germline V gene encodes CDR1 SGDLS and CDR2 YYNGEE. CDR3 amino acids: CASSLTGGGNTIYF. The DNA for the CDR3 is TGTGCCAGCAGCCTCACCGGAGGTGGAAACACCATATATTTT.

The V call is TRBV5-1, the J call TRBJ1-4; no clear D. The CDR3 has 15 amino acids. Germline V lookup: CDR1 SGHRS, CDR2 YFSETQ. V shed 2 bases and J shed 0 bases, with 8 bases lying between them. In DNA, the CDR3 is TGCGCCAGCAGCTTCACGGGTGCAACTAATGAAAAACTGTTTTTT. It specifies CASSFTGATNEKLFF.

The CDR3 region is CASSLAGGEQFF. DNA for the CDR3: TGTGCCAGCAGCTTAGCCGGGGGAGAGCAGTTCTTC. The rearrangement links TRBV7-9 to TRBJ2-1, with a possible D match to TRBD2 (6 bases). V was pared by 0 bases and J by 10 bases, with 7 bases between. The CDR3 sequence is 12 residues long. Germline CDR1 reads SEHNR; CDR2 reads FQNEAQ (reference sequence).

This clone was counted once. The V and J genes are TRBV30 and TRBJ2-5, with 7 bases matching TRBD2. Germline V gene sequence: CDR1 GTSNPN, CDR2 SVGIG (reference sequence). The trim removed 2 bases at V and 5 bases at J, leaving 11 bases unmatched. The CDR3 loop spans 15 amino acids. The CDR3 DNA reads TGTGCCTGGAGTTATCGTAGGGAGGGGTGGGAGACCCAGTACTTC. As protein: CAWSYRREGWETQYF.

The chain carries TRBV19 and TRBJ1-1; 9 bases match TRBD1. The CDR3 is made up of 17 amino acids. Trimming cost V 1 base and J 3 bases; bases outside gene matches: 9. CDR1 and CDR2 (germline): LNHDA, SQIVND (reference sequence). CDR3 amino acids: CASSIVAPTGGYTEAFF. The CDR3 nucleotides read TGTGCCAGTAGTATAGTAGCCCCCACAGGGGGCTACACTGAAGCTTTCTTT.

This sequence joins TRBV7-4 and TRBJ1-2; D perhaps matches TRBD1 (5 bases). The ends were cut back, 4 bases at V and 8 bases at J, with 11 bases in the middle. Germline CDR1 reads SGHVT; CDR2 reads SQSDAQ. CDR3 length: 12 residues. CDR3 coding DNA: TGTGCCAGCAGCTGTGGACACGGCGGCTACACCTTC. It specifies CASSCGHGGYTF.

This rearrangement joins TRBV21-1 to TRBJ1-6; the table's TRBD1 call for D was not verified on the DNA. TRBV21-1 is marked as a pseudogene. This CDR3 region has 17 residues. This chain's CDR3 is CASSRDRGMGRNSPLHF. CDR3 coding DNA: TGTGCCAGCAGCCGGGACAGGGGAATGGGTCGGAATTCACCCCTCCACTTT.

This chain joins TRBV2 and TRBJ2-4, with TRBD1 matching 9 bases. V lost 6 bases and J lost 4; bases outside the gene matches: 7. Per germline, CDR1 SNHLY and CDR2 FYNNEI. The CDR3 spans 15 residues. CDR3 sequence reads: CASRRDREIKNIQYF. CDR3 in DNA: TGTGCCAGCAGAAGGGACAGGGAAATTAAAAACATTCAGTACTTC.

The chain recombines TRBV9 with TRBJ2-2, with D maybe TRBD1 (5 bases). The length of the CDR3 is 16 residues. Trimming cost V 0 bases and J 5 bases, with 14 bases left between them. The V gene's germline CDR1 is SGDLS and CDR2 YYNGEE. The CDR3 region is CASSVAHTAGTGELFF. The CDR3 DNA sequence: TGTGCCAGCAGCGTAGCCCACACGGCAGGGACCGGGGAGCTGTTTTTT. The full variable domain, with the rest looked up from reference TRBV9 and TRBJ2-2, is DSGVTQTPKHLITATGQRVTLRCSPRSGDLSVYWYQQSLDQGLQFLIQYYNGEERAKGNILERFSAQQFPDLHSELNLSSLELGDSALYFCASSVAHTAGTGELFFGEGSRLTVL.

The chain uses TRBV27 and TRBJ1-2; 7 positions match TRBD1. The CDR3 has 15 amino acids. Germline CDR1 and CDR2: MNHEY and SMNVEV (reference sequence). Germline trimming cut 3 bases from V and 4 bases from J; bases unmatched to any gene: 8. The CDR3 DNA follows: TGTGCCAGCAGTTTTGGGCAGGGGGTCATCTATGGCTACACCTTC. Translation gives CASSFGQGVIYGYTF.